This paragraph reports one T cell receptor beta chain. The sample holds a few counts of this clonotype. Its antigen is unknown. Within one base of it there is no much larger clone, and no base qualities were kept. The germline V gene (reference sequence) provides CDR1 LNHNV and CDR2 YYDKDF. From cysteine to phenylalanine, the CDR3 is 18 amino acids long. The sequence is cut down to CDR3 DNA, 54 bases in frame from base 1. Relative to germline, V is 4 bases shorter and J is 4 bases shorter, with 24 bases between their ends. According to the study, the label for this sample's treatment or condition signals: live attenuated yellow fever vaccine strain. At every blood-draw timepoint, two biological replicates of bulk PBMCs were collected. PBMCs were isolated from peripheral blood using a standard Ficoll-Paque protocol. RNA was extracted with TriZol from bulk PBMCs, CD4 and CD8 fractions, and dextramer-positive and dextramer-negative fractions.

The data stem from a study of T cells after yellow fever vaccination (dated by TCRdb to about 2019). Regarding the study in general: Libraries from fractions with low cell numbers were prepared with the SMART-Seq v4 Ultra Low Input RNA kit. To follow T-cell clones before and after primary and booster YFV17D yellow fever vaccination, bulk TCR alpha and beta repertoires were sequenced over time. Two healthy male donors, one aged 18 to 29 and one aged 30 to 40 years, made up the cohort. Blood was collected at multiple timepoints before and after primary and secondary immunization, and bulk PBMC replicates and cell subsets were isolated.

What the research found in general, with its limitations: Compared with the primary T-cell response, the secondary T-cell response was weaker but faster, peaking on day 5 rather than day 15. Because the study included only two donors, the extent to which the findings can be generalized is limited. Computational filtering was needed because FACS-sorted repertoires could contain abundant contaminating clonotypes from the bulk population. After the booster, most of the clones that had expanded following primary vaccination were detected again (roughly 97% of CD4 and 80% to 90% of CD8), which suggests that memory was broadly maintained. A small share of clonotypes was detected in both CD4 and CD8 compartments, with the overlap likely arising from convergent recombination.

TCR cDNA was made using 5'RACE template switching, a step that added a universal primer site and unique molecular identifiers. Priming for cDNA synthesis came from both the TCR alpha and TCR beta constant segments. Two PCR steps were used to amplify libraries, with sample barcodes and sequencing adapters being added in the second step. Sequencing of libraries was performed on Illumina HiSeq 2500 (2x100 bp) or NovaSeq (2x150 bp). Per the source publication's procedure: Demultiplexing of reads and collapsing into UMI consensus sequences were performed with MIGEC, and V(D)J alignment was carried out with MiXCR. Using edgeR on replicate PBMC samples, clonotypes were called vaccine-responding if FDR was below 0.01 and the log2 fold change was above 5 up to day 15. CD4 or CD8 identity was assigned to each bulk clonotype according to whether the clonotype was present at higher abundance in the sequenced CD4 repertoire or the sequenced CD8 repertoire. Using fastp trimming at Q25 and MiXCR clonotype assembly, TCRdb reanalyzed the public sequencing data and kept in-frame beta chains. When rows share a CDR3 protein, they turn into one entry using the most common DNA and genes. TCRdb, rather than the study authors, made the V and J calls. The sample table lists fewer than 400,000 distinct CDR3 sequences, 6.2% of them with a count of one. In total, the top ten clones hold 15% of the sample.

Specimen: PBMCs, collected 5 days after the yellow fever booster vaccination. The receptor's source is a man younger than 45 who received the YFV17D yellow fever vaccine. The receptor chain draws on TRBV15 and TRBJ2-3; the best D guess is TRBD2, with 5 bases matching. The CDR3 region: CATSTQDSSGSFSDTQYF. The DNA is as follows: TGTGCCACCAGCACTCAAGACTCGAGCGGAAGTTTTTCAGATACGCAGTATTTT.